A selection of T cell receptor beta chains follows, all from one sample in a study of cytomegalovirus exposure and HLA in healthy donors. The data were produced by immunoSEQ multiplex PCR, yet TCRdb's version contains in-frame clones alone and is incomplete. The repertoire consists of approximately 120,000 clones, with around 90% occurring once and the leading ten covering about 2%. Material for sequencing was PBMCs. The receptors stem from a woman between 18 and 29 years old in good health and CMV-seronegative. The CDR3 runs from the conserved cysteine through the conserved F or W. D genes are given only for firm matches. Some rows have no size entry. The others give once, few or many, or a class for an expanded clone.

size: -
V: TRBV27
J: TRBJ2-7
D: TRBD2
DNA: TGTGCCAGCAGTATTACTAGCGGGAGCTACGAGCAGTACTTC
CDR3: CASSITSGSYEQYF

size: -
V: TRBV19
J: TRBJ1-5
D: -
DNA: TGTGCCAGTAGTATGGAGGTCCGCCGGCAACCCCAGCATTTT
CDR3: CASSMEVRRQPQHF

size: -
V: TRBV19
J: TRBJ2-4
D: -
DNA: TGTGCCAGTAGCGCCCAAAGGCGGGGGCGAGGAGCCAAAAACATTCAGTACTTC
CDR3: CASSAQRRGRGAKNIQYF

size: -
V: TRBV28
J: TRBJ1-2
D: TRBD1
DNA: TGTGCCAGCAGTTTAAGAGGGGGCGTCTGGGGTTATGGCTACACCTTC
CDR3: CASSLRGGVWGYGYTF

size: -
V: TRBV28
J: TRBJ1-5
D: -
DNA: TGTGCCAGCAGCCGAACAGATCAGCCCCAGCATTTT
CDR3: CASSRTDQPQHF

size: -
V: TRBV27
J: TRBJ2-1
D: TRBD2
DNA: TGTGCCAGCAGTCTAGCGGGAGGGTACAATGAGCAGTTCTTC
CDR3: CASSLAGGYNEQFF

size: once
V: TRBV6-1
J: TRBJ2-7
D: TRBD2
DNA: TGTGCCAGCAGTGAAGGGGGAAGCGGGGCCTACGAGCAGTACTTC
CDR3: CASSEGGSGAYEQYF

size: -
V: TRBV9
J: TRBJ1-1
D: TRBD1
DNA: TGTGCCAGCAGCTCAGAGGGGGCTTGGGGCACTGAAGCTTTCTTT
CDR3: CASSSEGAWGTEAFF

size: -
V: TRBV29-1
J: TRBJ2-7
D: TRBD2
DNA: TGCAGCGTTGGTAGCGGGAGGGCTGCCGAGCAGTACTTC
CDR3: CSVGSGRAAEQYF

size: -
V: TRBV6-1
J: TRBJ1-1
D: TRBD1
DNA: TGTGCCAGCAGTGAAGAGGGGGCCTTTGGCACTGAAGCTTTCTTT
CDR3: CASSEEGAFGTEAFF

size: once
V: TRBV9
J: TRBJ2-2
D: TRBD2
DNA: TGTGCCAGCAGCGTAGAAGGGACTAGCGGCACCGGGGAGCTGTTTTTT
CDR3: CASSVEGTSGTGELFF

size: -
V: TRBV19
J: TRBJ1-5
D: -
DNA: TGTGCCAGTAGTACCTTATTTCGGCCCCAGCATTTT
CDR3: CASSTLFRPQHF

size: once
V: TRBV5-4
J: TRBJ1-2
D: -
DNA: TGTGCCAGCAGAAATCCTACCGGGAGAGGAGGCTACACCTTC
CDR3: CASRNPTGRGGYTF

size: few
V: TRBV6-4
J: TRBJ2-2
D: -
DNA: TGTGCCAGCAGTGACATAGGGGGCACCGGGGAGCTGTTTTTT
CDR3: CASSDIGGTGELFF

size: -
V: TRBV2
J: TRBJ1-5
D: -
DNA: TGTGCCAGCCGGCGGGCTTTAAGCGATAATCAGCCCCAGCATTTT
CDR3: CASRRALSDNQPQHF

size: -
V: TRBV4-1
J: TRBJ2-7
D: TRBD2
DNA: TGCGCCAGCAGCCAAGATGGGCGGGAGATGACCTACGAGCAGTACTTC
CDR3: CASSQDGREMTYEQYF

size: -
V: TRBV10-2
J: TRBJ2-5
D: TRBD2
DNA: TGCGCCAGCAGTGAGCCCGCCGGGGTTGAGCGGGAGTCCCAGTACTTC
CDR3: CASSEPAGVERESQYF

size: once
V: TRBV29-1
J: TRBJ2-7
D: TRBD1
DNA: TGCAGCGTTGAAGGGACAGGGAGCTCCTACGAGCAGTACTTC
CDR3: CSVEGTGSSYEQYF

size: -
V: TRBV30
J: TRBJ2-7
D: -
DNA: TGTGCCTGGAGTTTGGACACCAACGAGCAGTACTTC
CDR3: CAWSLDTNEQYF

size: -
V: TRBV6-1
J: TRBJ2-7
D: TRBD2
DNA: TGTGCCAGCAGGGGAGGGGTGGGGCTAACCTACGAGCAGTACTTC
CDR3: CASRGGVGLTYEQYF

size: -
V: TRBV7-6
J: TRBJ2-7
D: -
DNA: TGTGCCAGCAGCTTAGGCCGAGACGAGCAGTACTTC
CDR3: CASSLGRDEQYF

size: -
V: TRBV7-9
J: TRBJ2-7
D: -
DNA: TGTGCCAGCAGCGGGGCACCAAAATCTTACGAGCAGTACTTC
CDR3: CASSGAPKSYEQYF

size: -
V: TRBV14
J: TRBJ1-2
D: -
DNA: TGTGCCAGCAGCCAAGATCGTGGCAGGGTTAACTATGGCTACACCTTC
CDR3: CASSQDRGRVNYGYTF

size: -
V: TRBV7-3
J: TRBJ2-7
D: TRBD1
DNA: TGTGCCAGCAGCTTAACAGGGGGCAAGGACGAGCAGTACTTC
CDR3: CASSLTGGKDEQYF

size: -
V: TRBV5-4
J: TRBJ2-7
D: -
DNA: TGTGCCAGCAGCGAGGGCCCTGAGCAGTACTTC
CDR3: CASSEGPEQYF

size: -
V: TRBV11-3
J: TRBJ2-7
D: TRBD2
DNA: TGTGCCAGCAGGCGGGGGGCCAACGAGCAGTACTTC
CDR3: CASRRGANEQYF

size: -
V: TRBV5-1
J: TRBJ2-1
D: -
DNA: TGCGCCAGCAGCTTGGAATCGGGTTCCTACAATGAGCAGTTCTTC
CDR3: CASSLESGSYNEQFF

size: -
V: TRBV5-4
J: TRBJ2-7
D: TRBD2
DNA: TGTGCCAGCAGCCCGACTAGCGGGAGTATCCCATTCTACGAGCAGTACTTC
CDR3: CASSPTSGSIPFYEQYF

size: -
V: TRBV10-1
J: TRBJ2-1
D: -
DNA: TGCGCCAGCAGTGAGACTGCGGTAGGGAGGAATGAGCAGTTCTTC
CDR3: CASSETAVGRNEQFF

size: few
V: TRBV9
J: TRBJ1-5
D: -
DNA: TGTGCCAGCAGCGTAGGGACTATAAGCAATCAGCCCCAGCATTTT
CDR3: CASSVGTISNQPQHF

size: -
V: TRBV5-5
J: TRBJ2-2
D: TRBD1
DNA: TGTGCCAGCAGTCGTAGGACAGGGGTATGGACCGGGGAGCTGTTTTTT
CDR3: CASSRRTGVWTGELFF

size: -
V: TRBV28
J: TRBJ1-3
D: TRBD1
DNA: TGTGCCACCGCCGGGACAGGGGGCCCCATATATTTT
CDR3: CATAGTGGPIYF

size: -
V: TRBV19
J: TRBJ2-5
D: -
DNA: TGTGCCAGTAGTATGCCAGGGCTTGGCAAAGAGACCCAGTACTTC
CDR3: CASSMPGLGKETQYF

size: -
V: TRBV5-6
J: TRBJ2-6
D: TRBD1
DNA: TGTGCCAGCAGCTTGGGGCAGGGGGCTGGGGCCAACGTCCTGACTTTC
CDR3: CASSLGQGAGANVLTF

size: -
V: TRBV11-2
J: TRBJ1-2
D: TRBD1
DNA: TGTGCCAGCAGCTCCCGCAGGGGGGTTTATGGCTACACCTTC
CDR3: CASSSRRGVYGYTF

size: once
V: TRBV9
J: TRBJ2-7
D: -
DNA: TGTGCCAGCAGCGTAGAGGGGCTACCCTACGAGCAGTACTTC
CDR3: CASSVEGLPYEQYF

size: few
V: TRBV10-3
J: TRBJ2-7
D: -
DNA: TGTGCCATCCGCGGAGGGGATTCCTACGAGCAGTACTTC
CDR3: CAIRGGDSYEQYF

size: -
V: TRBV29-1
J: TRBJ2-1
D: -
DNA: TGCAGCGTCGACGCCTGGGGGCAGTACAATGAGCAGTTCTTC
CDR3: CSVDAWGQYNEQFF

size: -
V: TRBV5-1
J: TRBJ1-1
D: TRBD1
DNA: TGCGCCAGCAGCCCGGACCCGGGACAGGGCCAAGGGGGAGCTTTCTTT
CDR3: CASSPDPGQGQGGAFF

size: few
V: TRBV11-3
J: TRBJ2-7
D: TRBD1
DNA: TGTGCCAGCAGCCCACATCTGACAGGGTCGAACTCCGAGCAGTACTTC
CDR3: CASSPHLTGSNSEQYF

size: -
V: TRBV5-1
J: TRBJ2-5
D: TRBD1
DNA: TGCGCCAGCAGCTTGGCGAGAGGGGGCAGGGGGGAGACCCAGTACTTC
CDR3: CASSLARGGRGETQYF

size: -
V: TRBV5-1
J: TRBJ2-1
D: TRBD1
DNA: TGCGCCAGCAGCTTAACCGGGACAGGAGAGGATGAGCAGTTCTTC
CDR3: CASSLTGTGEDEQFF

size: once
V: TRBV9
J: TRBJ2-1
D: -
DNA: TGTGCCAGCAGCGCCACTAGCACCCCCTACAATGAGCAGTTCTTC
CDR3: CASSATSTPYNEQFF

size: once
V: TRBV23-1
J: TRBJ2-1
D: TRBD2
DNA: TGCGCCAGCAGTCGGTCCCATATACTAGCGGGAGGGCCCTTGGGCAATGAGCAGTTCTTC
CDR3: CASSRSHILAGGPLGNEQFF

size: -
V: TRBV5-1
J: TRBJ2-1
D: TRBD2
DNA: TGCGCCAGCAGCTTGTATAGCGGGACTTACAATGAGCAGTTCTTC
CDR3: CASSLYSGTYNEQFF

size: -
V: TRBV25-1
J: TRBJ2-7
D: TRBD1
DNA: TGTGCCAGCAGTGCCGGGACAGGGTCCTACGAGCAGTACTTC
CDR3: CASSAGTGSYEQYF

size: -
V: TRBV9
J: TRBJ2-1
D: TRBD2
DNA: TGTGCCAGCAGGGCTAAATCCCCGGGACTAGACAGTGAGCAGTTCTTC
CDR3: CASRAKSPGLDSEQFF

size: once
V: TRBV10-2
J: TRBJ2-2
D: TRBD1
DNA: TGCGCCAGCAGTGACCGGGACAGGGCGAACACCGGGGAGCTGTTTTTT
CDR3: CASSDRDRANTGELFF

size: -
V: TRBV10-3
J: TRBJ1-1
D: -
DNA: TGTGCCATCAGTGAGAGGGGGATGAACACTGAAGCTTTCTTT
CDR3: CAISERGMNTEAFF

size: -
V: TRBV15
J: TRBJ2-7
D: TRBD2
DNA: TGTGCCACCAGCAGAGATGGACTAGCGCACGAGCAGTACTTC
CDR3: CATSRDGLAHEQYF

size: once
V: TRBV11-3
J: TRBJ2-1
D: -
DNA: TGTGCCAGCAGCTTAGAAGGGGCCGGCGTTATGGAGCAGTTCTTC
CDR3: CASSLEGAGVMEQFF

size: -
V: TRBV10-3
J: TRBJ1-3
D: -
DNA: TGTGCCATCAGTCAGACCGGTGAGGACACCATATATTTT
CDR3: CAISQTGEDTIYF

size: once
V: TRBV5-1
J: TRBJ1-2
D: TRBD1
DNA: TGCGCCAGCAGCTTGCAGGGGGCTAACTATGGCTACACCTTC
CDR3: CASSLQGANYGYTF

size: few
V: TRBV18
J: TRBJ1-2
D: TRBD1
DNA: TGTGCCAGCTCACCGGACAGGAGCGCTTACACCTTC
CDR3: CASSPDRSAYTF

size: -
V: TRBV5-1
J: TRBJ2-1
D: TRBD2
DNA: TGCGCCAGCAGCCCAGACTCGCGGGGGGGCTCCTACAATGAGCAGTTCTTC
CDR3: CASSPDSRGGSYNEQFF

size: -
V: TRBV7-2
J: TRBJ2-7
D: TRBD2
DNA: TGTGCCAGCAGTCGGACTAGCGGGGGAACCGCCTACGAGCAGTACTTC
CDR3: CASSRTSGGTAYEQYF

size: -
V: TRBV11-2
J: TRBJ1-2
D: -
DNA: TGTGCCAGCAGCCCCCTCAGGGAACCCTATGGCTACACCTTC
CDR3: CASSPLREPYGYTF

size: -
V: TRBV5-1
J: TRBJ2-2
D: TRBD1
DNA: TGCGCCAGCAGCTTTCGACAGGGTAACACCGGGGAGCTGTTTTTT
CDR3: CASSFRQGNTGELFF

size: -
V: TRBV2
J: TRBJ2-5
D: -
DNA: TGTGCCAGCAGTGCGGTAACCGCCCGGGAGACCCAGTACTTC
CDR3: CASSAVTARETQYF